This TCR beta chain derives from a study of identifying expanded T cells in peripheral blood. This CDR3 is 13 amino acids long. V was cut by 7 bases and J by 6 bases, with 15 bases left in between. Germline V gives CDR1 MNHEY, CDR2 SVGAGI. Produced via immunoSEQ multiplex PCR; TCRdb's table is partial and in-frame only. This table holds approximately 75,000 clones, almost 90% found once. The chain recombines TRBV6-5 with TRBJ1-2, with no clear D. The sample comprised blood. This TCR derives from a person aged 18-69 years in good health. The CDR3 region has the DNA TGTGCCAGCAAGGAGTCTAACGCCAATGGCTACACCTTC. Protein: CASKESNANGYTF.